This TCR beta chain was sequenced during a study of T-cell reconstitution after alpha-beta-depleted transplantation in children. V lost 1 base to trimming and J lost 7 bases; unmatched junction nucleotides: 1. This CDR3 contains 13 residues. The germline V gene encodes CDR1 KGHSH and CDR2 LQKENI. Many counts were recorded for this clonotype. Molecular barcoding with unique molecular identifiers was used for the TCRbeta library. Via MiXCR, TCRdb re-called the PCR reads, giving one row per CDR3 protein. The profile shows about 900,000 distinct CDR3 sequences, about 31% of them singletons. This receptor was taken from a boy under three years old who had a stem cell transplant for SCID, so the T cells may come from the graft donor. Sequencing was performed on PBMCs, mostly from graft donor cells, taken 360 days after TCRalphabeta/CD19-depleted stem cell transplant. The chain carries TRBV18 and TRBJ2-1; 7 nucleotides align to TRBD2. CDR3 in DNA: TGTGCCAGCTCACCACTGGGGGGGAATGAGCAGTTCTTC. Translating it yields CASSPLGGNEQFF.